These T cell receptor beta chains were read from a single sample in a study of OX40 agonist ivuxolimab in advanced cancers. TCRdb keeps only in-frame clones here, not all; method: immunoSEQ multiplex PCR. Of 20,000 to 30,000 clones in the sample, 86% were seen once. This specimen was CD4+ or CD8+ T cells sorted from blood, taken in a trial of the OX40 agonist ivuxolimab. All receptors come from an adult with an advanced solid tumor such as melanoma, head and neck, liver or kidney cancer. The CDR3 runs from the conserved cysteine through the conserved F or W. D genes are given only for firm matches. Only part of the rows carry a size: once, few, many, or a class if the clone is expanded.

j_call | clone_size | v_call | d_call | cdr3_nt | cdr3_aa
TRBJ2-5 | . | TRBV6-5 | TRBD2 | TGTGCCAGCAGTTACTCGTTGCGGGGGGGCGATGAGACCCAGTACTTC | CASSYSLRGGDETQYF
TRBJ2-1 | . | TRBV2 | . | TGTGCCAGCAGTGATGGGGGGCAGGCTCCCTACAATGAGCAGTTCTTC | CASSDGGQAPYNEQFF
TRBJ2-1 | . | TRBV4-1 | . | TGCGCCAGCAGCCAAGTAAGGTTGGGTGAGCAGTTCTTC | CASSQVRLGEQFF
TRBJ2-7 | . | TRBV19 | . | TGTGCCAGCAGCCAGCAGTTAGGGGGGGTAGACGAGCAGTACTTC | CASSQQLGGVDEQYF
TRBJ2-7 | . | TRBV30 | . | TGTGCCTGGAGTGTAGGGGCCTACGAGCAGTACTTC | CAWSVGAYEQYF
TRBJ2-1 | . | TRBV4-1 | . | TGCGCCAGCAGACCCCCGGGACCTGGGGAGCAGTTCTTC | CASRPPGPGEQFF
TRBJ2-1 | few | TRBV19 | TRBD2 | TGTGCCAGTAGCATGACTAGCGGGGACTACAATGAGCAGTTCTTC | CASSMTSGDYNEQFF
TRBJ2-5 | . | TRBV14 | . | TGTGCCAGCAGCCAAGATTGGGCAGGGACAGAGACCCAGTACTTC | CASSQDWAGTETQYF
TRBJ1-2 | . | TRBV6-6 | . | TGTGCCAGCAGACACGGTTATGGCTATGGCTACACCTTC | CASRHGYGYGYTF
TRBJ2-3 | once | TRBV4-2 | . | TGTGCCAGCAGCCAATCAGATACGCAGTATTTT | CASSQSDTQYF
TRBJ2-3 | . | TRBV11-2 | . | TGTGCCAGCAGCTCCGGGGTAGGGGGAGTGAATTCAGGAGATACGCAGTATTTT | CASSSGVGGVNSGDTQYF
TRBJ2-1 | . | TRBV19 | . | TGTGCCAGCCTGCAGGGCAATGAGCAGTTCTTC | CASLQGNEQFF
TRBJ2-7 | once | TRBV27 | . | TGTGCCAGCAGTTTAGGACGGAGCTACGAGCAGTACTTC | CASSLGRSYEQYF
TRBJ2-7 | . | TRBV6-1 | TRBD1 | TGTGCCAGCGAGAGACAGGGGTTCGAGGAGCAGTACTTC | CASERQGFEEQYF
TRBJ2-7 | . | TRBV4-1 | TRBD2 | TGCGCCAGCAGCCAAGAAGGAAGCGGGAGTGGGTCCTACGAGCAGTACTTC | CASSQEGSGSGSYEQYF
TRBJ1-1 | . | TRBV7-9 | . | TGTGCCAGCAGCGTAGGGCGGGACAAGCCCTTGAACACTGAAGCTTTCTTT | CASSVGRDKPLNTEAFF
TRBJ1-1 | . | TRBV27 | . | TGTGCCAGCAGTCCTAATCCGAACACTGAAGCTTTCTTT | CASSPNPNTEAFF
TRBJ1-1 | . | TRBV2 | . | TGTGCCACCCAGGGGACATCGGCTACTGAAGCTTTCTTT | CATQGTSATEAFF
TRBJ1-1 | . | TRBV5-1 | . | TGCGCCAGCAGAGATCTGGGGGTAATGAACACTGAAGCTTTCTTT | CASRDLGVMNTEAFF
TRBJ2-2 | . | TRBV29-1 | . | TGCAGCGTTGTTAAGGACACCGGGGAGCTGTTTTTT | CSVVKDTGELFF
TRBJ2-6 | . | TRBV5-1 | . | TGCGCCAGCAGCTTGGCGTTGGAGGCCAACGTCCTGACTTTC | CASSLALEANVLTF
TRBJ2-1 | . | TRBV5-1 | TRBD2 | TGCGCCAGCAGCTTGGCCGGGCCACTAGCGGGGGGGCCTTACAATGAGCAGTTCTTC | CASSLAGPLAGGPYNEQFF
TRBJ1-4 | . | TRBV9 | TRBD1 | TGTGCCAGCAGCGTAGCCCCGGGACAGCCTAATGAAAAACTGTTTTTT | CASSVAPGQPNEKLFF
TRBJ2-7 | once | TRBV9 | . | TGTGCCAGCAGCGTAGCTGGGAGTGGCGAGCAGTACTTC | CASSVAGSGEQYF
TRBJ1-5 | . | TRBV19 | . | TGTGCCAGTAGTATAGCGGAATTAAGCAATCAGCCCCAGCATTTT | CASSIAELSNQPQHF
TRBJ2-3 | . | TRBV6-4 | . | TGTGCCAGCAGCGGGAGCGGCACAGATACGCAGTATTTT | CASSGSGTDTQYF
TRBJ2-7 | . | TRBV28 | . | TGTGCCAGCAGTTTTGGGGGGCTCGAGCAGTACTTC | CASSFGGLEQYF
TRBJ2-7 | . | TRBV30 | . | TGTGCCTGGAGCGTAGGGGGGGGCTACGAGCAGTACTTC | CAWSVGGGYEQYF
TRBJ2-1 | . | TRBV27 | TRBD2 | TGTGCCAGCAGTCTGGGACTAGCGGGAGTCGGTGAGCAGTTCTTC | CASSLGLAGVGEQFF
TRBJ2-2 | . | TRBV7-9 | . | TGTGCCAGCAGCTTTGGGGGGACCGGGGAGCTGTTTTTT | CASSFGGTGELFF
TRBJ1-1 | once | TRBV4-1 | . | TGCGCCAGCAGCCAAGCCAAGGACAGCCTGAACACTGAAGCTTTCTTT | CASSQAKDSLNTEAFF
TRBJ2-7 | . | TRBV5-1 | TRBD2 | TGCGCCAGCAGCAGTAGCGGGGGCTACGAGCAGTACTTC | CASSSSGGYEQYF
TRBJ2-1 | . | TRBV15 | TRBD2 | TGTGCCACCAGCAGAGATCTCTCCGGGACTAGCGGGAGAAATGAGCAGTTCTTC | CATSRDLSGTSGRNEQFF
TRBJ1-2 | . | TRBV11-2 | . | TGTGCCAGCAGCTTAGCTGTGGCTAACTATGGCTACACCTTC | CASSLAVANYGYTF
TRBJ2-1 | . | TRBV27 | TRBD2 | TGTGCCAGCGGGGCGGGAGCATACTCCTACAATGAGCAGTTCTTC | CASGAGAYSYNEQFF
TRBJ1-2 | . | TRBV21-1 | . | TGTGCCAGCAGCCCGACAGGGGGGGGAGGAGGCTACACCTTC | CASSPTGGGGGYTF
TRBJ2-5 | . | TRBV2 | TRBD1 | TGTGCCAGCAGTGAACGTCCGGACAGGGACCGAGAGACCCAGTACTTC | CASSERPDRDRETQYF
TRBJ2-7 | . | TRBV11-2 | . | TGTGCCAGCAGCCCCCCTTCTATCTCCTACGAGCAGTACTTC | CASSPPSISYEQYF
TRBJ2-1 | . | TRBV27 | TRBD2 | TGTGCCAGCGGGAGCGGGACTTGGATTAATGAGCAGTTCTTC | CASGSGTWINEQFF
TRBJ2-7 | once | TRBV28 | . | TGTGCCTCAACCGGGACACCCTACGAGCAGTACTTC | CASTGTPYEQYF
TRBJ1-1 | . | TRBV6-4 | . | TGTGCCAGCAGTCCAACAGGGAACACTGAAGCTTTCTTT | CASSPTGNTEAFF
TRBJ2-7 | . | TRBV4-1 | TRBD2 | TGCGCCAGCAGCCAGGCCGGACTAGCGGGTGCCTCCTACGAGCAGTACTTC | CASSQAGLAGASYEQYF
TRBJ2-7 | . | TRBV27 | . | TGTGCCAGCAGTCTTGAAGCCGGGACCGGATCCTACGAGCAGTACTTC | CASSLEAGTGSYEQYF
TRBJ2-1 | once | TRBV6-5 | . | TGTGCCAGCGCCTTTAGTTCCTACAATGAGCAGTTCTTC | CASAFSSYNEQFF
TRBJ1-6 | . | TRBV19 | . | TGTGCCAGTAGTAAGCCCGGGGATTCACCCCTCCACTTT | CASSKPGDSPLHF
TRBJ2-2 | . | TRBV19 | . | TGTGCCAGTAGTCCCAGTGTGAACACCGGGGAGCTGTTTTTT | CASSPSVNTGELFF
TRBJ1-6 | . | TRBV9 | . | TGTGCCAGCAGCGTAACAGGCTCCTATAATTCACCCCTCCACTTT | CASSVTGSYNSPLHF
TRBJ1-1 | . | TRBV7-2 | TRBD1 | TGTGCCAGCAGCTTAGGCAGGGGGCTCAATGAAGCTTTCTTT | CASSLGRGLNEAFF
TRBJ2-5 | . | TRBV5-1 | . | TGCGCCAGCAGCTTGGGGGTAGGGGGGATCGGAGAGACCCAGTACTTC | CASSLGVGGIGETQYF
TRBJ2-7 | . | TRBV4-1 | TRBD2 | TGCGCCAGCAGCCAAGAGGGGGGGAACGCCGCCTACGAGCAGTACTTC | CASSQEGGNAAYEQYF
TRBJ2-1 | . | TRBV27 | TRBD1 | TGTGCCAGCAGTTCCACGACCGGGACAGGGCCCGAGCAGTTCTTC | CASSSTTGTGPEQFF
TRBJ1-5 | . | TRBV7-6 | . | TGTGCCAGCAGCTTAGGGGCGGGAAGGGAAAGCAATCAGCCCCAGCATTTT | CASSLGAGRESNQPQHF